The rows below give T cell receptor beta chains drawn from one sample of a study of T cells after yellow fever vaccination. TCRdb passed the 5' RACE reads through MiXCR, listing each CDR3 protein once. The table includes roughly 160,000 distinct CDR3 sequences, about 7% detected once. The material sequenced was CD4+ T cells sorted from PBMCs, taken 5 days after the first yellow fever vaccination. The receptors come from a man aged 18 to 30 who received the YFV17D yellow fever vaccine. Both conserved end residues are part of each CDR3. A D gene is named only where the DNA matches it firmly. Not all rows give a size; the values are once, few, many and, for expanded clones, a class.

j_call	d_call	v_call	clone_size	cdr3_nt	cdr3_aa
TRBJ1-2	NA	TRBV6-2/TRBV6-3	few	TGTGCCAGCAGTTATGGACAGCCTAACTATGGCTACACCTTC	CASSYGQPNYGYTF
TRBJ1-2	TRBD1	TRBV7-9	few	TGTGCCAGCAGCCCGTTGGGACAGGCCTCTAACTATGGCTACACCTTC	CASSPLGQASNYGYTF
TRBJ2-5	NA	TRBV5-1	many	TGCGCCAGCAGCTCTGGGGTTGCAGAGCAAGAGACCCAGTACTTC	CASSSGVAEQETQYF
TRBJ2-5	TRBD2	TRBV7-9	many	TGTGCCAGCAGCTCATCTAGCGGGGGCGAGACCCAGTACTTC	CASSSSSGGETQYF
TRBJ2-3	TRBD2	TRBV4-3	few	TGCGCCAGCAGCCAGAATGGCGGGGGGGGGGAGGCGCAGTATTTT	CASSQNGGGGEAQYF
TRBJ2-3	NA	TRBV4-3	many	TGCGCCAGCAGCCAATCCGGCGGGGGCGGGGTAAGCACAGATACGCAGTATTTT	CASSQSGGGGVSTDTQYF
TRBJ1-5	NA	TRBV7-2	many	TGTGCCAGCAGCTTAGAACAGGGCAATCAGCCCCAGCATTTT	CASSLEQGNQPQHF
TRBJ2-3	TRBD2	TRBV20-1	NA	TGCAGTGCTAGTAGGGCTAGCGGGGGCACAGATACGCAGTATTTT	CSASRASGGTDTQYF
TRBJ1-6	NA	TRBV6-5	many	TGTGCCAGCAGACCGGGACGGGATAATTCACCCCTCCACTTT	CASRPGRDNSPLHF
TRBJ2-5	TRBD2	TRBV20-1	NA	TGCAGTGCTAGAGCTATAGCGGGGGGGTTGAAAGAGACCCAGTACTTC	CSARAIAGGLKETQYF
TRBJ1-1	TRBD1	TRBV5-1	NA	TGCGCCAGCAGCCCAGCGAGACAGGGGCCCGGTGAAGCTTCCTTT	CASSPARQGPGEASF
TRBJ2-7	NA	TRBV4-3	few	TGCGCCAGCAGCCAAGATAGAGGCAGGGGACGCGAGCAGTACTTC	CASSQDRGRGREQYF
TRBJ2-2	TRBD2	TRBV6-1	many	TGTGCCAGCAGTGAGCTAGCGGGGGTCCTCGCGAACACCGGGGAGCTGTTTTTT	CASSELAGVLANTGELFF
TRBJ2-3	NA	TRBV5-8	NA	TGTGCCAGCGGCTTAATGGGACTCTTCGAGCAGTATTTT	CASGLMGLFEQYF
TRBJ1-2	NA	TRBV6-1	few	TGTGCCAGCAGTACCCGGGACGGGAACTATGGCTACACCTTC	CASSTRDGNYGYTF
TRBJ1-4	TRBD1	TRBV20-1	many	TGCAGTGCTAGAGATCTGGGGACAGATTATGAAAAACTGTTTTTT	CSARDLGTDYEKLFF
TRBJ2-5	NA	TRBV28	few	TGTGCCAGCAGTTTATTGGGGGGGGCGACCCAGTACTTC	CASSLLGGATQYF
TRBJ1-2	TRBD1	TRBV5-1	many	TGCGCCAGCAGCGGGTCCGGGACAGTTAACTATGGCTACACCTTC	CASSGSGTVNYGYTF
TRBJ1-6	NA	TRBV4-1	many	TGCGCCAGCAGCCAACCCACAGGAAGAGGGGATTCACCCCTCCACTTT	CASSQPTGRGDSPLHF
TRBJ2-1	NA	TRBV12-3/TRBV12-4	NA	TGTGCCAGCAGTTTAGTACAGGGAAGCTCCTACAATGAGCAGTTCTTC	CASSLVQGSSYNEQFF
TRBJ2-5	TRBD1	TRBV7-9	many	TGTGCCAGCAGCTTTACAGGGGAGGAGACCCAGTACTTC	CASSFTGEETQYF
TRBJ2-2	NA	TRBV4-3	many	TGCGCCAGCAGCCCGTTAGCGGTATCAACCGGGGAGCTGTTTTTT	CASSPLAVSTGELFF
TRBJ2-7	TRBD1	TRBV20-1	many	TGCAGTGCTAGAGATCGGACAGGGGGCTACGAGCAGTACTTC	CSARDRTGGYEQYF